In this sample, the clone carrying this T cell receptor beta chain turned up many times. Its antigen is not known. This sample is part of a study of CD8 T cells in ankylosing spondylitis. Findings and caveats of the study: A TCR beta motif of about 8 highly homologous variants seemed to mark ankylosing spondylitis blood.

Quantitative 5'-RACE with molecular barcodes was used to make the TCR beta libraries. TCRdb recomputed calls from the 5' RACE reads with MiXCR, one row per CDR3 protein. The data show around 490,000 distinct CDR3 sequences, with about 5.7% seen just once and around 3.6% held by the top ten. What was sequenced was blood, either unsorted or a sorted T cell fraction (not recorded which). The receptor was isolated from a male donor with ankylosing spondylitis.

CDR3 loop: CAGSYSRMDTQYF. DNA for the CDR3: TGTGCCGGAAGTTACTCCCGAATGGATACGCAGTATTTT. The chain has TRBV12-3 or TRBV12-4 and TRBJ2-3; D not certain. The CDR3 runs 13 residues. Trimming shortened V by 11 bases and J by 6 bases, and 18 bases separated the two germline ends.